A selection of T cell receptor beta chains follows, all from one sample in a study of T cell responses to AZD1222 COVID-19 vaccine. Produced via immunoSEQ multiplex PCR; TCRdb's table is partial and in-frame only. The sample shows roughly 130,000 clones, about 90% of them seen only once. The sequencing here drew on peripheral blood, taken on day 0 of AZD1222 vaccination. The receptors come from an adult in good health. CDR3s include the opening cysteine and the closing phenylalanine or tryptophan. D genes are given only for firm matches. Expanded clones are given a class, and other clones once, few, many or no size at all.

clone_size	v_call	d_call	j_call	cdr3_nt	cdr3_aa
.	TRBV7-9	.	TRBJ2-7	TGTGCCAGCACCCTAGGGCCCAGGGGCCGCCACGAGCAGTACTTC	CASTLGPRGRHEQYF
.	TRBV18	TRBD1	TRBJ1-6	TGTGCCAGCTCACCGGGACAGGGACGCGGTTCACCCCTCCACTTT	CASSPGQGRGSPLHF
.	TRBV13	.	TRBJ2-7	TGTGCCAGCAGCTTAGGACAGGGCTACTACGAGCAGTACTTC	CASSLGQGYYEQYF
.	TRBV6-6	.	TRBJ1-2	TGTGCCAGCCGCGGGACCGAGGACTATGGCTACACCTTC	CASRGTEDYGYTF
.	TRBV7-2	.	TRBJ2-7	TGTGCCAGCAGCTTAGACGGCAGGACCTACGAGCAGTACTTC	CASSLDGRTYEQYF
.	TRBV5-4	.	TRBJ2-7	TGTGCCAGCAGCTTCTCCGCCTACGAGCAGTACTTC	CASSFSAYEQYF
.	TRBV5-6	.	TRBJ2-3	TGTGCCAGCAGTACCCTGCGGCATACGCAGTATTTT	CASSTLRHTQYF
.	TRBV9	.	TRBJ1-3	TGTGCCAGCAGCCCCCTACACGACACCATATATTTT	CASSPLHDTIYF
.	TRBV6-2/TRBV6-3	.	TRBJ1-2	TGTGCCAGCAGTTGGGGTGAGGGACACCACAAGAATGGCTACACCTTC	CASSWGEGHHKNGYTF
.	TRBV11-2	.	TRBJ2-6	TGTGCCAGCAGCTTAGAGGGATCTGGGGCCAACGTCCTGACTTTC	CASSLEGSGANVLTF
once	TRBV25-1	.	TRBJ1-2	TGTGCCAGCAGTGAATTCCAGGGCGGCTACACCTTC	CASSEFQGGYTF
.	TRBV5-1	TRBD1	TRBJ1-1	TGCGCCAGCGGGACAGGGGGCTTGGTAAACACTGAAGCTTTCTTT	CASGTGGLVNTEAFF
.	TRBV5-4	.	TRBJ1-6	TGTGCCAGCAGCCCAACAGGGATCTATAATTCACCCCTCCACTTT	CASSPTGIYNSPLHF
.	TRBV21-1	.	TRBJ1-4	TGTGCCAGCAGCACCGGGACAGGGGCTAATAATGAAAAACTGTTTTTT	CASSTGTGANNEKLFF
.	TRBV29-1	.	TRBJ1-4	TGCAGCGTACCGACAGGATTTGGGAATGAAAAACTGTTTTTT	CSVPTGFGNEKLFF